Sequencing of this T cell receptor (beta chain) was carried out in a study of T cells in Graves' hyperthyroidism and ophthalmopathy. Points from the study as a whole: A model built on 13 V-J features separated ophthalmopathy from stable hyperthyroidism. Most thyroid clonotypes expanded above 0.001 appeared in blood too.

Trimming shortened V by 6 bases and J by 1 base, and 16 bases separated the two germline ends. The germline gives CDR1 KGHSH, CDR2 LQKENI. The CDR3 is 16 amino acids. Uncontrolled infection, other autoimmune disease, pregnancy and lactation each barred patients from inclusion. This clonotype was counted many times. Its antigen remains unknown. Researchers took RNA transcripts and amplified the TCR beta CDR3 regions from them. Using the HTBI primer set, a first-round RT-PCR was run on the TCR CDR3. TCRdb ran MiXCR on the multiplex PCR reads and lists one entry per CDR3 protein. The sample shows fewer than 450,000 distinct CDR3 sequences, about a sixth of them seen only once.

The sequence derives from a woman aged 30 to 39 with Graves' hyperthyroidism that later progressed to Graves' ophthalmopathy. The specimen was blood. This rearrangement joins TRBV18 to TRBJ2-1, with D perhaps assigned TRBD1 or TRBD2 (7 bases each). CDR3 DNA sequence: TGTGCCAGCTCTTCCAGGGGGGGTCAATCCTACAATGAGCAGTTCTTC. It encodes CASSSRGGQSYNEQFF.